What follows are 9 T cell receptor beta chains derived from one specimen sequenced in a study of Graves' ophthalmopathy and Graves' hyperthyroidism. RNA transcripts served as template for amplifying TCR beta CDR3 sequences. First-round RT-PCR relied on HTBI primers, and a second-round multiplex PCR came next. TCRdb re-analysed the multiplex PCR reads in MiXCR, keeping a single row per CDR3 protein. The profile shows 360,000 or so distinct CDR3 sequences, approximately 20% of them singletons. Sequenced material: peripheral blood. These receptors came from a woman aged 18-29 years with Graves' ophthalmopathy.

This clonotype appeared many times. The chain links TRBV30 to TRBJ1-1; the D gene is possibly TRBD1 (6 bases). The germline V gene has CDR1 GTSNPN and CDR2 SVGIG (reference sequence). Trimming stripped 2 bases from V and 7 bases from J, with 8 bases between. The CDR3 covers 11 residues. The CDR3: CAWSLGGEAFF. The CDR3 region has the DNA TGTGCCTGGAGTCTAGGGGGTGAAGCTTTCTTT.

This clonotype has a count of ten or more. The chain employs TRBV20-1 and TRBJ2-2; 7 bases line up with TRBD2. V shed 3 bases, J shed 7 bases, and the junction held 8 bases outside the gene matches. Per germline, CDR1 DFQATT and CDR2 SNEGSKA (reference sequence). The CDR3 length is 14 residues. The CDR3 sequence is CSASRLGEGGELFF. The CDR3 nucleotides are TGCAGTGCTAGCCGCCTAGGGGAGGGCGGGGAGCTGTTTTTT.

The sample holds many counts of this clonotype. The CDR3, as DNA: TGTGCCAGCAGAGACTCACAGGGAGTACCCAAGACCCAGTACTTC. This gives the protein CASRDSQGVPKTQYF. The chain is built from TRBV28 and TRBJ2-5, with a possible D match to TRBD1 (6 bases). CDR1 is MDHEN and CDR2 is SYDVKM in the germline V gene. With 6 bases removed from V and 6 bases from J, the gap between germline ends came to 20 bases. This CDR3 region has 15 residues.

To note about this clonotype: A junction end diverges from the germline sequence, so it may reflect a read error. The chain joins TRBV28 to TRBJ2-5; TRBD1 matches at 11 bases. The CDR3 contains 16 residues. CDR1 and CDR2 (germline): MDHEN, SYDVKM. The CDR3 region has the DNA TGTGCCAGCAGCTTATCGGGACAGGGGGGACAAGAGACCCAGTACTTC. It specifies CASSLSGQGGQETQYF.

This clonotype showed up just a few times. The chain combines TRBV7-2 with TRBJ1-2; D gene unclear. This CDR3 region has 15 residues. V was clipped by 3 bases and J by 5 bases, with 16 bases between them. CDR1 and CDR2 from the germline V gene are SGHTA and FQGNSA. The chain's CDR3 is CASSFSSPLGYGYTF. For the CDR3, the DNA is TGTGCCAGCAGCTTTTCGTCCCCCTTAGGTTATGGCTACACCTTC.

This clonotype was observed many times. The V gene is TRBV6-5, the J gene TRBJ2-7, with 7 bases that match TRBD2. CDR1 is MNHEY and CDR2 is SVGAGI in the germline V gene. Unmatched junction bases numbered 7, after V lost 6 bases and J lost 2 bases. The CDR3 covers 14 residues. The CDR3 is CASSGGGQAYEQYF. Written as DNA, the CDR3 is TGTGCCAGCAGCGGGGGAGGGCAGGCCTACGAGCAGTACTTC.

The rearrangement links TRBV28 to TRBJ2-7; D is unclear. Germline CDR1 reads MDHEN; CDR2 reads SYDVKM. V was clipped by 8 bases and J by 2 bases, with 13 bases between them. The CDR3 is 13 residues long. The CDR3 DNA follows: TGTGCCAGCCGGCCGCCAGCTACCTACGAGCAGTACTTC. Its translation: CASRPPATYEQYF. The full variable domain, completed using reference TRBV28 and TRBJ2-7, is DVKVTQSSRYLVKRTGEKVFLECVQDMDHENMFWYRQDPGLGLRLIYFSYDVKMKEKGDIPEGYSVSREKKERFSLILESASTNQTSMYLCASRPPATYEQYFGPGTRLTVT.

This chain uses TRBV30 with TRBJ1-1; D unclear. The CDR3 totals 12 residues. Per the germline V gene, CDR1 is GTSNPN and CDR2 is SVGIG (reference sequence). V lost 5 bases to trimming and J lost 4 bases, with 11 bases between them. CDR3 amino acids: CAWQPRSTEAFF. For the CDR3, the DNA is TGTGCCTGGCAACCAAGATCCACTGAAGCTTTCTTT.

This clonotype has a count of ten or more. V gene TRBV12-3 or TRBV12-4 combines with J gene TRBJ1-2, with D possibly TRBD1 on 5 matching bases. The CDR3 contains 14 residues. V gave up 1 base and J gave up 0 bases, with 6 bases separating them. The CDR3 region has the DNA TGTGCCAGCAGTTTAGGACAGTCTAACTATGGCTACACCTTC. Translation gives CASSLGQSNYGYTF.